This T cell receptor (beta chain) was obtained from a study of read filtering for tumor transcriptome and immune sequencing. Study-level background: Mean patient age was roughly 72 years, range roughly 40 to 85; 16 to 20 male, more than 11 female. R-ISS stage counts were roughly 8 for I, about 15 for II, roughly seven for III.

Notes on this clonotype: This could be a read error, since a much larger clone is one nucleotide away.

This library used 300 to 450 ng RNA and molecular barcoded adaptors spanning alpha/delta and beta/gamma chains. TCRdb used MiXCR to reprocess the reads, holding one entry per CDR3 protein. The repertoire holds about 22,000 distinct CDR3 sequences, roughly 13% seen once, with around 66% in the top ten. Germline-derived CDR1 and CDR2 are SGHTA and FQGNSA. This CDR3 is 15 amino acids long. The TCR was taken from a donor over 35 with multiple myeloma. Specimen: a population of CD138-negative cells sorted from bone marrow. This sequence joins TRBV7-2 and TRBJ2-1; 8 nucleotides align to TRBD2. The chain's CDR3 is CASSRGGRSYNKQFF. The CDR3 DNA follows: TGTGCCAGCAGCCGTGGCGGGAGGTCCTACAATAAGCAGTTCTTC. Looking up the rest from reference TRBV7-2 and TRBJ2-1 gives the full variable domain: GAGVSQSPSNKVTEKGKDVELRCDPISGHTALYWYRQSLGQGLEFLIYFQGNSAPDKSGLPSDRFSAERTGGSVSTLTIQRTQQEDSAVYLCASSRGGRSYNKQFFGPGTRLTVL.